This T cell receptor beta chain was captured in a study of T cells in Graves' hyperthyroidism and ophthalmopathy. Study-level findings and limits: Among clonotypes expanded in thyroid above 0.001, most were also found in blood. In validation, the model predicted ophthalmopathy. These predictions came a median roughly 6 months before onset.

The hyperthyroidism patients had all been newly diagnosed, and their disease duration was under 2 months. Their ages ranged from 18 to 65 years. The study left out patients who had uncontrolled infection, other autoimmune disease, pregnancy or lactation. In this sample, this clonotype turned up many times. Antigen: not known. The CDR3 is made up of 15 amino acids. V lost 2 bases, J lost 0 bases, and 9 bases lay in between. Germline V CDR1 and CDR2: KGHSH, LQKENI. Researchers took RNA transcripts and amplified the TCR beta CDR3 regions from them. The HTBI set primed first-round TCR CDR3 RT-PCR. Each CDR3 protein is one row after TCRdb ran MiXCR on the multiplex PCR reads. This table holds 350,000 to 400,000 distinct CDR3 sequences, around 14% found once.

The sample comprised blood. J is TRBJ2-3 and V is TRBV18; no clear D. The receptor's source is a woman aged 25-40 years with Graves' hyperthyroidism. Here the CDR3 DNA reads TGTGCCAGCTCACCAGATCTGGGAAGCACAGATACGCAGTATTTT. Translated: CASSPDLGSTDTQYF.